The 10 T cell receptor beta chains below come from one sample, sequenced in a study of blood T cell repertoires in COVID-19. The protocol was immunoSEQ multiplex PCR, while the TCRdb copy is restricted to in-frame clones and leaves out a portion. Counted here are about 27,000 clones, about four fifths occurring once; the ten biggest clones make up 67%. The sequenced sample consisted of peripheral blood. These receptors all come from a man between 65 and 80 years old with acute or convalescent COVID-19.

The chain employs TRBV29-1 and TRBJ1-2; no definite D call. CDR1 SQVTM and CDR2 ANQGSEA come from the germline V gene. V was trimmed by 4 bases and J by 5 bases, leaving 11 bases between them. The CDR3 covers 12 residues. In DNA, the CDR3 is TGCAGCGTTGTGATGGCAGTATATGGCTACACCTTC. This sequence encodes CSVVMAVYGYTF.

The DNA for the CDR3 is TGCAGCGCCAATAGGGGGCTGCGGGAGACCCAGTACTTC. It specifies CSANRGLRETQYF. The chain is built from TRBV29-1 and TRBJ2-5, with 7 nucleotides matching TRBD1. With 7 bases clipped from V and 5 bases from J, the junction kept 10 bases outside the gene matches. The CDR3 length is 13 residues. Germline CDR1 is SQVTM and CDR2 is ANQGSEA.

This chain connects TRBV10-3 to TRBJ1-1; a weak D match, TRBD1 (5 bases). CDR1 and CDR2 (germline): ENHRY, SYGVKD. CDR3 length: 13 residues. V lost 4 bases, J lost 5 bases, and 11 bases lay in between. CDR3 bases: TGTGCCATCAGTGTCTTGGAGGGGACTGAAGCTTTCTTT. It encodes CAISVLEGTEAFF.

The chain carries TRBV18 and TRBJ1-1, with D unclear. V was shortened by 4 bases and J by 7 bases, with 13 bases between the two germline ends. Germline V gives CDR1 KGHSH, CDR2 LQKENI. This CDR3 has 13 residues. CDR3 amino acids: CASSLFGSGEAFF. The CDR3 coding sequence is TGTGCCAGCTCACTCTTCGGCTCAGGTGAAGCTTTCTTT.

The chain couples TRBV5-1 to TRBJ1-5, with 8 bases lining up with TRBD1. V shed 1 base and J 7 bases; nucleotides not matched to a gene: 4. The CDR3 is 14 amino acids. CDR1 is SGHRS and CDR2 is YFSETQ in the germline V gene. The CDR3 bases are TGCGCCAGCAGCTTGCAACAGGGGGGCCAGCCCCAGCATTTT. Residues: CASSLQQGGQPQHF.

The V call is TRBV3-1 (or the pseudogene TRBV3-2), the J call TRBJ2-2; D remains ambiguous. Germline V gene lookup returns CDR1 LGHDT and CDR2 YNNKEL (reference sequence). V was clipped by 4 bases and J by 5 bases, with 14 bases between them. The CDR3 runs 15 residues. CDR3 nucleotide sequence: TGTGCCAGCAGCCTGCGTTCCGACGGGACCGGGGAGCTGTTTTTT. This sequence encodes CASSLRSDGTGELFF.

The chain carries TRBV7-2 and TRBJ1-5; D is perhaps TRBD1 (5 bases). The CDR3 length is 14 residues. The V end was cut by 1 base, the J end by 1 base, with 5 bases between. Germline CDR1 SGHTA, CDR2 FQGNSA. CDR3 in amino acids: CASSLEGSNQPQHF. DNA for the CDR3: TGTGCCAGCAGCTTAGAGGGGAGCAATCAGCCCCAGCATTTT.

The gene calls are TRBV7-2 and TRBJ2-3, with 9 bases identical to TRBD2. V was pared by 5 bases and J by 6 bases, with 9 bases of the junction left unmatched. The CDR3 has 15 amino acids. Germline V gives CDR1 SGHTA, CDR2 FQGNSA. The CDR3 spells CASSLLAGGGDTQYF. CDR3 bases: TGTGCCAGCAGCCTCTTGGCGGGGGGGGGTGATACGCAGTATTTT.

This clone has just one count. V is TRBV5-6 and J is TRBJ2-3; 12 positions match TRBD2. CDR1 and CDR2 (germline): SGHDT, YYEEEE. The CDR3 runs 16 residues. V lost 4 bases and J lost 3; bases outside the gene matches: 6. The DNA of the CDR3 is TGTGCCAGCAGCACCACGACTAGCGGGGGAACAGATACGCAGTATTTT. This gives the protein CASSTTTSGGTDTQYF.

This clone has just one count. The V and J genes are TRBV3-1 (or the pseudogene TRBV3-2) and TRBJ2-7; 11 nucleotides match TRBD2. CDR1 and CDR2 (germline): LGHDT, YNNKEL (reference sequence). CDR3 length equals 15 residues. Trimming cost V 4 bases and J 5 bases; bases outside gene matches: 7. In DNA, the CDR3 is TGTGCCAGCAGCCGCTCACTAGCGGGGGAGAACGAGCAGTACTTC. It encodes CASSRSLAGENEQYF.